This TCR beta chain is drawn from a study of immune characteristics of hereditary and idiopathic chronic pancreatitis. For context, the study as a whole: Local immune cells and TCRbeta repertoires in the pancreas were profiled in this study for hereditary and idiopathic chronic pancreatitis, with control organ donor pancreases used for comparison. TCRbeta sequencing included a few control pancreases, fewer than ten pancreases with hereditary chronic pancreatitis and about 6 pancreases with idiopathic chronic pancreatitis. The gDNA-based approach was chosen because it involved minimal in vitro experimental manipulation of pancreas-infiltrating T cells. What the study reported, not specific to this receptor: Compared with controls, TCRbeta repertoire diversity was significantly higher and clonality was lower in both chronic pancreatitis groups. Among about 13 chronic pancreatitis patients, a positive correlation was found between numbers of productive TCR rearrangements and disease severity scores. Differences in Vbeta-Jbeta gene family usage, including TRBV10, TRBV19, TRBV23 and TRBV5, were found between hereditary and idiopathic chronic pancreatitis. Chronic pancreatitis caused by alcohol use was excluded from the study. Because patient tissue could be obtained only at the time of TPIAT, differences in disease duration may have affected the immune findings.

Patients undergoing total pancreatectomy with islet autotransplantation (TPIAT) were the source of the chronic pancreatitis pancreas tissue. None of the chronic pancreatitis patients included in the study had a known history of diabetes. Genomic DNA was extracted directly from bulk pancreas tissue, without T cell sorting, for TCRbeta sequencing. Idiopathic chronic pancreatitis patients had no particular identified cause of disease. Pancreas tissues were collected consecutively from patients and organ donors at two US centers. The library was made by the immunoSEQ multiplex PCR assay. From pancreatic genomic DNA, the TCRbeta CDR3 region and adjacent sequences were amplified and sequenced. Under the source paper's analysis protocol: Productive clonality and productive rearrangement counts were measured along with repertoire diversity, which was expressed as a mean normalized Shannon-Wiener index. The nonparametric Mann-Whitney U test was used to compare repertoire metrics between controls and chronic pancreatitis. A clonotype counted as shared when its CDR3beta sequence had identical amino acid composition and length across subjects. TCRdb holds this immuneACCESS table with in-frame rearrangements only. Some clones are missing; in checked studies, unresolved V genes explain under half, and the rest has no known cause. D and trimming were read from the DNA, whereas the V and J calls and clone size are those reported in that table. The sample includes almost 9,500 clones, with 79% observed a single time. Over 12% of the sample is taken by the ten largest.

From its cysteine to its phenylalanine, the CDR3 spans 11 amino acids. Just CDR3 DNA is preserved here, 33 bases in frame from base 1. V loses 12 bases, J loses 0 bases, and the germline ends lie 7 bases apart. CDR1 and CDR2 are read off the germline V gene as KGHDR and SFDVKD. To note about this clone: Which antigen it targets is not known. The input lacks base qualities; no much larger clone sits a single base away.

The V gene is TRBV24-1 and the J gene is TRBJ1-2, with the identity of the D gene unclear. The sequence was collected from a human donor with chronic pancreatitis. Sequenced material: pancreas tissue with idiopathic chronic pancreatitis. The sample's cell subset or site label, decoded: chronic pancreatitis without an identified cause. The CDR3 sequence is CAVETNYGYTF. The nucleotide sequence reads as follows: TGTGCCGTGGAAACTAACTATGGCTACACCTTC.